Presented here are 9 T cell receptor beta chains from one specimen sequenced in a study of T cells in localized non-small cell lung cancer. Assay used: immunoSEQ multiplex PCR; TCRdb lists only in-frame clones, some missing. The data contain 23,000 or so clones, about 92% of them singletons. The source was peripheral blood, collected before any cancer treatment. These receptor sequences come from a man aged 35 to 69 with stage III squamous cell lung carcinoma.

This clone appeared a single time. The chain has TRBV19 and TRBJ1-1; D gene uncertain. The V gene lost 4 bases and the J gene lost 4 bases, with 10 bases spanning the gap. The CDR3 consists of 13 residues. Germline assignment: CDR1 LNHDA and CDR2 SQIVND (reference sequence). This chain's CDR3 is CASSSVGGTEAFF. The CDR3 DNA reads as TGTGCCAGTAGTAGCGTGGGCGGCACTGAAGCTTTCTTT.

The chain combines TRBV7-2 with TRBJ2-3; 13 bases map to TRBD2. The CDR3 extends over 15 amino acids. With 5 bases clipped from V and 6 bases from J, the junction kept 5 bases outside the gene matches. Germline V lookup: CDR1 SGHTA, CDR2 FQGNSA. The CDR3 DNA follows: TGTGCCAGCAGCCGGACTAGCGGGGGCGGTGATACGCAGTATTTT. Translated: CASSRTSGGGDTQYF.

The V call is TRBV5-1, the J call TRBJ2-5; 7 bases are shared with TRBD1. The CDR3 loop spans 16 amino acids. CDR1 and CDR2 from the germline V gene are SGHRS and YFSETQ. The V segment lost 0 bases and the J segment 4 bases; nucleotides outside the gene matches: 9. CDR3: CASSLVRGNDRETQYF. Here the CDR3 DNA reads TGCGCCAGCAGCTTGGTCAGGGGGAATGATAGAGAGACCCAGTACTTC.

This chain connects TRBV28 to TRBJ2-1; 7 bases agree with TRBD2. J lost 3 bases, V lost 3 bases, and 8 bases had no gene match. CDR1 is MDHEN, CDR2 SYDVKM, per germline. The CDR3 runs to 16 residues. For the CDR3, the DNA is TGTGCCAGCAGTTTCATTAGGCTAGCGGTCTACAATGAGCAGTTCTTC. Protein: CASSFIRLAVYNEQFF. Full variable domain (outside the CDR3, taken from reference TRBV28 and TRBJ2-1): DVKVTQSSRYLVKRTGEKVFLECVQDMDHENMFWYRQDPGLGLRLIYFSYDVKMKEKGDIPEGYSVSREKKERFSLILESASTNQTSMYLCASSFIRLAVYNEQFFGPGTRLTVL.

The chain joins TRBV19 to TRBJ2-7; 12 positions agree with TRBD2. The CDR3 has 15 amino acids. The germline CDR1 and CDR2 sequences are LNHDA and SQIVND (reference sequence). The J segment lost 6 bases and the V segment lost 5 bases, leaving 8 bases of the junction unmatched. The CDR3 coding sequence is TGTGCCAGTAGTGCGACTAGCGGGAGATCTGCCGAGCAGTACTTC. Its protein is CASSATSGRSAEQYF.

This sequence joins TRBV5-6 and TRBJ2-5, with a tentative D call TRBD1 (8 bases). Trimming cost V 6 bases and J 5 bases, with 23 bases left between them. The V gene's germline CDR1 is SGHDT and CDR2 YYEEEE. The CDR3 has 16 residues. CDR3 DNA sequence: TGTGCCAGCACCCCCCTGAGGACAGGGAGGGGGGAGACCCAGTACTTC. Its protein product is CASTPLRTGRGETQYF.

This chain connects TRBV21-1 to TRBJ1-5. TRBV21-1 is shown as a pseudogene. The CDR3 loop spans 13 amino acids. This CDR3 reads CASSNGGDQPQHF. CDR3 bases: TGTGCCAGCAGCAATGGGGGAGATCAGCCCCAGCATTTT.

The V gene is TRBV29-1, the J gene TRBJ1-4, with D uncertain. The CDR3 extends over 11 amino acids. The germline gives CDR1 SQVTM, CDR2 ANQGSEA. V lost 7 bases, J lost 8 bases, and 11 bases lay in between. CDR3 DNA sequence: TGCAGCGCGTGGACCGCCGAAAAACTGTTTTTT. Residues: CSAWTAEKLFF.

The chain links TRBV19 to TRBJ1-4; D unresolved. The V and J ends lost 5 bases and 0 bases respectively, with 13 bases between them. Germline V gene sequence: CDR1 LNHDA, CDR2 SQIVND (reference sequence). CDR3 length: 16 amino acids. CDR3 sequence reads: CASSSRTGATNEKLFF. The CDR3 nucleotides are TGTGCCAGTAGTTCAAGGACGGGTGCAACTAATGAAAAACTGTTTTTT.